A single TCR beta chain is shown here with its context. At least 3 on the Clinical Activity Score was recorded for ophthalmopathy patients, who also had NOSPECS grade at least 4 and duration under 3 months. V lost 2 bases, J lost 7 bases, and 17 bases lay in between. This CDR3 has 15 residues. These data belong to a study of T cells in Graves' hyperthyroidism and ophthalmopathy. Overall study: Peripheral blood draws took place at initial diagnosis, ahead of any treatment.

Amplification of TCR beta CDR3 regions was performed using RNA transcripts as template. A first-round RT-PCR of the TCR CDR3 used the HTBI primer set. MiXCR, run by TCRdb on the multiplex PCR reads, gives a single entry per CDR3 protein. The data hold a few hundred thousand distinct CDR3 sequences, with more than 15% observed a single time. This chain links TRBV12-3 or TRBV12-4 with TRBJ1-2, with no clear D. The sequenced material came from blood. The TCR comes from a woman between 40 and 50 years old with Graves' ophthalmopathy. CDR3 DNA: TGTGCCAGCAGTTTAACCGGCCCCTTTAAGGGTGGCTACACCTTC. It translates to CASSLTGPFKGGYTF.